The 14 T cell receptor beta chains below come from one sample, sequenced in a study of metastatic and nonmetastatic thyroid tumors. TCRdb re-called clones via MiXCR from the PCR reads. Among 53,000 or so clones listed, roughly 22% were seen once. The entire patient cohort was treatment-naive prior to thyroid surgery. The specimen sequenced was blood. The receptors here all came from a female donor with papillary thyroid cancer or a benign thyroid nodule (not recorded which). Some clones in this sample may be carry-over from other donors' samples.

Of note for this clone: A read error is possible here, since a much larger clone lies one base away. CDR3 bases: TGCAGTTCTAGAGATGAGCGGGCGATCTCCTACGAGCAGTACTTC. It yields the protein CSSRDERAISYEQYF. This chain connects TRBV20-1 to TRBJ2-7, with a tentative D call TRBD2 (6 bases). This CDR3 has 15 amino acids. From germline, CDR1 is DFQATT and CDR2 SNEGSKA (reference sequence).

This clone was detected ten times or more. Other nucleotide sequences from this sample produce the same CDR3. This rearrangement joins TRBV28 to TRBJ2-2, with D unresolved. From germline, CDR1 is MDHEN and CDR2 SYDVKM. The CDR3 sequence is 15 residues long. Trimming pared 4 bases from V and 5 bases from J, leaving 14 bases between. CDR3 coding DNA: TGTGCCAGCAGTTACCCGGGTAGTGGGACCGGGGAGCTGTTTTTT. Protein sequence: CASSYPGSGTGELFF. The whole variable domain, filled in from reference TRBV28 and TRBJ2-2, reads DVKVTQSSRYLVKRTGEKVFLECVQDMDHENMFWYRQDPGLGLRLIYFSYDVKMKEKGDIPEGYSVSREKKERFSLILESASTNQTSMYLCASSYPGSGTGELFFGEGSRLTVL.

A note on this clone: This sequence may be a read error, since a much larger clone differs from it by one base. Other DNA variants within this sample encode the same CDR3. The V and J genes are TRBV5-6 and TRBJ1-5; D is ambiguous. The CDR3 covers 15 residues. The V gene's germline CDR1 is SGHDT and CDR2 YYEEEE. Deletions cut 0 bases from V and 0 bases from J, with 7 bases between. CDR3 protein: CASSLGWNSNQPQHF. DNA of the CDR3: TGTGCCAGCAGCTTGGGCTGGAATAGCAATCAGCCCCAGCATTTT.

Remarks on this clone: The junction departs from germline at one end; a sequencing error may be responsible. The chain has TRBV27 and TRBJ2-5; tentatively, D is TRBD1 or TRBD2 (6 bases each). Germline CDR1 MNHEY, CDR2 SMNVEV (reference sequence). The CDR3 sequence is 14 residues long. CDR3 sequence reads: CASSVTRGKGTQCF. The CDR3 region has the DNA TGTGCCAGCAGTGTGACTAGGGGGAAAGGGACCCAGTGCTTC.

Ten or more counts support this clone. This rearrangement joins TRBV6-1 to TRBJ1-1, with D maybe TRBD1 (6 bases). The V and J ends lost 4 bases and 2 bases respectively, with 11 bases between them. The CDR3 totals 14 residues. The V gene's germline CDR1 is MNHNS and CDR2 SASEGT. Written as DNA, the CDR3 is TGTGCCAGCAGTGGGAACAGGGCCAACACTGAAGCTTTCTTT. Its protein is CASSGNRANTEAFF.

This clone was counted many times. This chain joins TRBV6-4 and TRBJ1-1; TRBD1 might be the D (6 bases). From germline, CDR1 is MRHNA and CDR2 SNTAGT. The V end lost 3 bases, the J end lost 6 bases, and 23 bases lay between the germline ends. The CDR3 is 17 residues long. CDR3 nucleotides: TGTGCCAGCAGTGAGTCGGTGGGAGGACAGCCTAGGTCTGAAGCTTTCTTT. Encoded protein: CASSESVGGQPRSEAFF.

Many counts were recorded for this clone. The chain recombines TRBV30 with TRBJ1-2, with 9 bases identical to TRBD1. The junction had 8 bases not matched to a gene; V was cut back by 3 bases and J by 6 bases. Germline V gives CDR1 GTSNPN, CDR2 SVGIG (reference sequence). The CDR3 is 14 amino acids. The CDR3 here is CAWRATGGVNGYTF. The CDR3 DNA reads as TGTGCCTGGAGGGCTACAGGGGGCGTGAATGGCTACACCTTC. The whole variable domain, remainder taken from reference TRBV30 and TRBJ1-2, is SQTIHQWPATLVQPVGSPLSLECTVEGTSNPNLYWYRQAAGRGLQLLFYSVGIGQISSEVPQNLSASRPQDRQFILSSKKLLLSDSGFYLCAWRATGGVNGYTFGSGTRLTVV.

At least ten counts were recorded for this clone. J is TRBJ1-5 and V is TRBV5-8; no clear D. This CDR3 spans 11 amino acids. The V end was cut by 2 bases, the J end by 8 bases, with 5 bases between. Germline V gives CDR1 SGHTS, CDR2 YDEGEE. In nucleotides, the CDR3 is TGTGCCAGCAGCTTTAGTGAGCCCCAGCATTTT. It specifies CASSFSEPQHF.

Comments on this clone: No conserved phenylalanine or tryptophan is present at the end of the CDR3, so a read error is the likely explanation. The CDR3 loop reads CASSRGLYNEQFS. Written as DNA, the CDR3 is TGTGCCAGCAGCCGGGGACTTTACAATGAGCAGTTCAGC. The rearrangement uses TRBV3-1 and TRBJ2-1; D perhaps matches TRBD2 (6 bases). CDR1 is LGHDT, CDR2 YNNKEL, per germline (reference sequence). This CDR3 is built from 13 residues. V shed 4 bases and J shed 4 bases, with 8 bases lying between them.

In its sample, this clone was seen many times. The chain couples TRBV7-3 to TRBJ2-2; 12 bases line up with TRBD2. The V gene end was trimmed by 5 bases and the J gene end by 2 bases; junction bases not matched to a gene: 6. The length of the CDR3 is 17 residues. Looked up from germline, CDR1 is SGHTA and CDR2 is FQGTGA. CDR3 loop: CASSPQGLAGNTGELFF. The DNA for the CDR3 is TGTGCCAGCAGCCCCCAGGGACTAGCGGGCAACACCGGGGAGCTGTTTTTT.

This clone occurred many times. CDR3 loop: CASTFMNTEAFF. DNA for the CDR3: TGTGCCAGCACTTTTATGAACACTGAAGCTTTCTTT. V and J are TRBV6-1 and TRBJ1-1; D not resolved. The CDR3 covers 12 residues. Germline lookup yields CDR1 MNHNS and CDR2 SASEGT. Trimming pared 7 bases from V and 0 bases from J, leaving 6 bases between.

This clone came up many times. J is TRBJ2-7 and V is TRBV3-1; the D is unclear. This CDR3 region has 16 residues. Germline V CDR1 and CDR2: LGHDT, YNNKEL (reference sequence). V lost 1 base, J lost 2 bases, and 15 bases lay in between. CDR3 nucleotide sequence: TGTGCCAGCAGCCAAGCTGGGAACATCCTTCCCTACGAGCAGTACTTC. Translated, it gives CASSQAGNILPYEQYF.

In its sample, this clone was seen many times. A junction boundary mismatches the germline segment, possibly from a read error. Other DNA sequences in this specimen translate into the identical CDR3. This chain connects TRBV28 to TRBJ2-7; 12 nucleotides agree with TRBD2. CDR3 length: 15 residues. The germline V gene encodes CDR1 MDHEN and CDR2 SYDVKM. CDR3 loop: CTSRAGLAGTYEQYF. CDR3 DNA: TGTACCAGCAGGGCGGGACTAGCGGGTACCTACGAGCAGTACTTC.

This clone came up many times. V is TRBV12-3 or TRBV12-4 and J is TRBJ1-1, with D tentatively TRBD1 (6 bases). The CDR3 is 14 residues long. Trimming cost V 7 bases and J 1 base, with 13 bases left between them. CDR3 in amino acids: CASTKQGTNTEAFF. CDR3 sequence (DNA): TGTGCCAGCACCAAACAGGGAACGAACACTGAAGCTTTCTTT.